Following are 28 T cell receptor beta chains from one sample sequenced in a study of T cell repertoires in cytomegalovirus infection. These receptors' antigens are unknown. MiXCR, run by TCRdb on the reads, gives a single entry per CDR3 protein. The sample yields about 740,000 distinct CDR3 sequences, about 30% seen once. The sequencing used cultured PBMCs, collected from culture after CMV antigen stimulation. These receptors were taken from a human donor in good health (CMV status not recorded). Some clones in this sample may be carry-over from other donors' samples.

This clonotype was seen repeatedly, ten times or more. The chain links TRBV7-2 to TRBJ2-3, with 15 bases matching TRBD2. Trimming took 6 bases from V and 6 from J; bases not matched to a gene: 13. The V gene's germline CDR1 is SGHTA and CDR2 FQGNSA. This CDR3 spans 18 amino acids. The CDR3 DNA reads TGTGCCAGCAGGCAGCACTCCGGGACTAGCGGGAGGAGGGATACGCAGTATTTT. This translates into CASRQHSGTSGRRDTQYF.

The chain combines TRBV4-3 with TRBJ1-4, with 7 positions matching TRBD1. The trim removed 0 bases at V and 7 bases at J, leaving 8 bases unmatched. Germline assignment: CDR1 LGHNA and CDR2 YSLEER. The length of the CDR3 is 16 residues. This CDR3 is CASSQDPGQLGEKLFF. Here the CDR3 DNA reads TGCGCCAGCAGCCAAGATCCGGGACAGTTAGGTGAAAAACTGTTTTTT.

This clonotype was seen a handful of times. The chain is built from TRBV20-1 and TRBJ2-7; 9 bases map to TRBD2. CDR1 DFQATT and CDR2 SNEGSKA come from the germline V gene (reference sequence). This CDR3 is built from 15 residues. The V gene end was trimmed by 3 bases and the J gene end by 5 bases; junction bases not matched to a gene: 11. The CDR3 spells CSASWRGGLVDEQYF. CDR3 bases: TGCAGTGCTAGCTGGCGGGGGGGCCTGGTGGACGAGCAGTACTTC.

The rearrangement links TRBV24-1 to TRBJ1-5, with D unclear. V was shortened by 4 bases and J by 9 bases, with 15 bases between the two germline ends. Germline loops: CDR1 KGHDR, CDR2 SFDVKD. There are 14 residues in the CDR3. This CDR3 reads CATSDLSSGRPQHF. The CDR3 DNA reads as TGTGCCACCAGTGACCTCTCTTCCGGACGGCCCCAGCATTTT.

This clonotype was seen more than once but under ten times. The chain is built from TRBV6-2 or TRBV6-3 and TRBJ2-7, with D unresolved. The CDR3 has 12 amino acids. Germline CDR1 and CDR2: MNHEY and SVGEGT. The V gene lost 6 bases and the J gene lost 4 bases, with 10 bases spanning the gap. The CDR3 DNA sequence: TGTGCCAGCAGCCAGACATCATACGAGCAGTACTTC. It codes for CASSQTSYEQYF.

The rearrangement joins TRBV20-1 to TRBJ1-2, with 7 bases identical to TRBD1. Germline V lookup: CDR1 DFQATT, CDR2 SNEGSKA (reference sequence). Trimming cost V 3 bases and J 1 base; bases outside gene matches: 2. The CDR3 runs to 13 residues. The CDR3 spells CSASRDSNYGYTF. In nucleotides, the CDR3 is TGCAGTGCTAGCCGGGACAGTAACTATGGCTACACCTTC.

The chain couples TRBV7-6 to TRBJ2-7; D may be TRBD2 (6 bases). V gave up 5 bases and J gave up 6 bases, with 17 bases separating them. CDR3 length equals 14 residues. The germline V gene encodes CDR1 SGHVS and CDR2 FNYEAQ. CDR3 bases: TGTGCCAGCAGCGCCCTGGGGGGAGCAGGCGAGCAGTACTTC. Its translation is CASSALGGAGEQYF.

This clonotype was detected only a few times. This sequence joins TRBV20-1 and TRBJ2-1, with D uncertain. V was cut by 2 bases and J by 0 bases, with 14 bases left in between. Looked up from germline, CDR1 is DFQATT and CDR2 is SNEGSKA (reference sequence). This CDR3 has 16 residues. CDR3 protein: CSARFLTPNSYNEQFF. CDR3 bases: TGCAGTGCTAGATTCCTGACTCCGAACTCCTACAATGAGCAGTTCTTC.

This chain links TRBV11-2 with TRBJ2-1; TRBD1 matches 11 bases. J gave up 9 bases and V 3 bases, and 4 bases lay outside the gene matches. Germline V CDR1 and CDR2: SGHAT, FQNNGV. The CDR3 contains 14 residues. CDR3 sequence: CASSFMGQGGEQFF. Here the CDR3 DNA reads TGTGCCAGCAGCTTTATGGGACAGGGGGGTGAGCAGTTCTTC.

The rearrangement joins TRBV12-3 or TRBV12-4 to TRBJ1-2; D not resolved. The CDR3 has 15 amino acids. Trimming left V 5 bases short and J 0 bases short, with 13 bases between. CDR3 nucleotide sequence: TGTGCCAGCAGTCCCCAAGGGAAGGCTAACTATGGCTACACCTTC. Residues: CASSPQGKANYGYTF.

This clonotype was counted a single time. The rearrangement uses TRBV7-9 and TRBJ1-2; possibly TRBD1 for D (5 bases). Per germline, CDR1 SEHNR and CDR2 FQNEAQ (reference sequence). V lost 8 bases and J lost 9, with 16 bases in between. This CDR3 is 12 amino acids long. CDR3 nucleotide sequence: TGTGCCAGCGAGAGGAGTACGGACAGCTACACCTTC. This gives the protein CASERSTDSYTF.

V gene TRBV20-1 combines with J gene TRBJ2-5; TRBD2 agrees at 8 bases. The CDR3 sequence is 14 residues long. The J segment lost 5 bases and the V segment lost 3 bases, leaving 8 bases of the junction unmatched. Germline V gives CDR1 DFQATT, CDR2 SNEGSKA (reference sequence). The CDR3 DNA follows: TGCAGTGCTAGTTTCCGGGAGGGCCGGGAGACCCAGTACTTC. It yields the protein CSASFREGRETQYF.

In nucleotides, the CDR3 is TGTGCCAGCAGTTTGGGGACAGCCCTCGGGACTGAAGCTTTCTTT. Residues: CASSLGTALGTEAFF. The rearrangement uses TRBV12-3 or TRBV12-4 and TRBJ1-1; TRBD1 aligns across 7 bases. This CDR3 spans 15 amino acids. V lost 3 bases and J lost 5; bases outside the gene matches: 9.

This clonotype appeared a few times. This rearrangement joins TRBV7-9 to TRBJ2-1; TRBD2 is a possible D gene (5 bases). Germline V gene data show CDR1 as SEHNR and CDR2 as FQNEAQ (reference sequence). V dropped 3 bases and J dropped 6 bases, with 15 bases sitting between them. The CDR3 runs 15 residues. The CDR3 here is CASSLEEGPLNEQFF. In DNA, the CDR3 is TGTGCCAGCAGCTTGGAGGAAGGGCCCCTCAATGAGCAGTTCTTC.

The chain joins TRBV20-1 to TRBJ1-1; D unclear. V lost 5 bases and J 4 bases, leaving 14 bases between the germline ends. CDR1 is DFQATT, CDR2 SNEGSKA, per germline (reference sequence). The CDR3 consists of 13 residues. The CDR3 nucleotides are TGCAGTGCTGATCATAACCGGGGCACTGAAGCTTTCTTT. It encodes CSADHNRGTEAFF.

The J gene is TRBJ2-5, the V gene TRBV7-6, with D possibly being TRBD2 (7 bases). Germline CDR1 is SGHVS and CDR2 is FNYEAQ. V was cut by 5 bases and J by 5 bases, with 18 bases left in between. The CDR3 length is 15 residues. The CDR3 coding sequence is TGTGCCAGCAGCGGGCCCGGGGGGCCCTTGGAGACCCAGTACTTC. The encoded protein is CASSGPGGPLETQYF.

This chain uses TRBV28 with TRBJ1-6, with D unclear. This CDR3 contains 16 residues. Germline CDR1 and CDR2: MDHEN and SYDVKM. The V gene lost 3 bases and the J gene lost 1 base, with 10 bases spanning the gap. The CDR3 region has the DNA TGTGCCAGCAGTTTGGGCCCCGGGTCCTATAATTCACCCCTCCACTTT. Translation gives CASSLGPGSYNSPLHF.

CDR3 sequence reads: CSVSFGDFRLFF. The DNA of the CDR3 is TGCAGCGTTTCGTTTGGAGATTTTAGACTGTTTTTT. V gene TRBV29-1 combines with J gene TRBJ1-4; D not certain. V lost 5 bases and J 13 bases, leaving 17 bases between the germline ends. This CDR3 spans 12 amino acids. Germline CDR1 is SQVTM and CDR2 is ANQGSEA. The full variable domain, rest sourced from reference TRBV29-1 and TRBJ1-4, is SAVISQKPSRDICQRGTSLTIQCQVDSQVTMMFWYRQQPGQSLTLIATANQGSEATYESGFVIDKFPISRPNLTFSTLTVSNMSPEDSSIYLCSVSFGDFRLFFGSGTQLSVL.

This clonotype has only a few counts. This rearrangement joins TRBV20-1 to TRBJ2-7; 9 nucleotides align to TRBD1. The ends lost 4 bases at V and 3 bases at J; junction bases unmatched: 4. The length of the CDR3 is 13 residues. The germline CDR1 and CDR2 sequences are DFQATT and SNEGSKA (reference sequence). In DNA, the CDR3 is TGCAGTGCTACCGGGACAGGGCTCTACGAGCAGTACTTC. This codes for CSATGTGLYEQYF.

V is TRBV7-8 and J is TRBJ2-2; 7 bases are a match to TRBD1. CDR3 length: 12 residues. Germline loops: CDR1 SGHVS, CDR2 FQNEAQ. CDR3 sequence (DNA): TGTGCGAAGGGGGCTTACACCGGGGAGCTGTTTTTT. Residues: CAKGAYTGELFF.

In nucleotides, the CDR3 is TGTGCCAGCAGGAAACAGGGTGCAAGCAATCAGCCCCAGCATTTT. This translates into CASRKQGASNQPQHF. The chain carries TRBV12-3 or TRBV12-4 and TRBJ1-5, with a tentative D call TRBD1 (6 bases). The CDR3 consists of 15 residues. Trimming took 6 bases from V and 1 from J, leaving 13 bases between them.

This clonotype was counted a few times. The chain carries TRBV23-1 and TRBJ2-3; TRBD2 agrees at 11 bases. TRBV23-1 belongs to the ORF category, with a function that is uncertain. V lost 4 bases, J lost 0 bases, and 12 bases stayed unmatched. This CDR3 is 19 amino acids long. The CDR3 loop reads CASSPEVAGGAASTDTQYF. In nucleotides, the CDR3 is TGCGCCAGCAGTCCTGAGGTAGCGGGGGGGGCGGCCAGCACAGATACGCAGTATTTT.

This clonotype was seen many times. V and J are TRBV28 and TRBJ2-5, with D perhaps being TRBD1 or TRBD2 (6 bases each). The CDR3 has 17 residues. Trimming took 1 base from V and 5 from J, leaving 20 bases between them. Germline CDR1 reads MDHEN; CDR2 reads SYDVKM. The CDR3 sequence is CASSLLRSGAGRETQYF. Here the CDR3 DNA reads TGTGCCAGCAGTTTATTACGTTCGGGGGCTGGTAGGGAGACCCAGTACTTC. The entire variable domain, with the rest obtained from reference TRBV28 and TRBJ2-5, is as follows: DVKVTQSSRYLVKRTGEKVFLECVQDMDHENMFWYRQDPGLGLRLIYFSYDVKMKEKGDIPEGYSVSREKKERFSLILESASTNQTSMYLCASSLLRSGAGRETQYFGPGTRLLVL.

This clonotype was detected a few times. The gene calls are TRBV7-2 and TRBJ2-7; 10 bases align to TRBD2. The CDR3 loop spans 14 amino acids. V lost 6 bases to trimming and J lost 6 bases; unmatched junction nucleotides: 8. CDR1 and CDR2 from the germline V gene are SGHTA and FQGNSA. The CDR3 is CASRAAGGPSEQYF. For the CDR3, the DNA is TGTGCCAGCAGGGCAGCGGGAGGGCCCTCCGAGCAGTACTTC.

In its sample, this clonotype was seen a few times. The J gene is TRBJ2-5, the V gene TRBV2; the match to TRBD1 covers 7 bases. The trim removed 5 bases at V and 0 bases at J, leaving 6 bases unmatched. The CDR3 has 15 amino acids. Germline V gives CDR1 SNHLY, CDR2 FYNNEI. CDR3 region: CASSRVRGHQETQYF. CDR3 bases: TGTGCCAGCAGTCGGGTGAGGGGGCACCAAGAGACCCAGTACTTC.

The chain couples TRBV7-9 to TRBJ2-3; D might be TRBD2 (6 bases). Trimming removed 5 bases at V and 1 base at J, with 13 bases between. Germline V gives CDR1 SEHNR, CDR2 FQNEAQ (reference sequence). There are 15 residues in the CDR3. The CDR3 bases are TGTGCCAGCAGCCCCTATAGCGGAGGCACAGATACGCAGTATTTT. It specifies CASSPYSGGTDTQYF.

This chain connects TRBV28 to TRBJ2-1, with 12 bases matching TRBD1. V trimming: 7 bases; J trimming: 7 bases; junction bases outside the gene matches: 5. There are 14 residues in the CDR3. Germline CDR1 and CDR2: MDHEN and SYDVKM. CDR3 amino acids: CASNRGQGANEQFF. CDR3 in DNA: TGTGCCAGCAATAGGGGACAGGGGGCTAATGAGCAGTTCTTC.

This clonotype was counted only a few times. The chain couples TRBV5-8 to TRBJ1-1; no firm D call. CDR3 length equals 14 residues. Trimming left V 0 bases short and J 6 bases short, with 12 bases between. In germline, CDR1 is SGHTS, CDR2 YDEGEE. Written as DNA, the CDR3 is TGTGCCAGCAGCTTGGCCGGGGATGGCTCTGAAGCTTTCTTT. Its translation: CASSLAGDGSEAFF.